This T cell receptor beta chain originates from a study of T-cell memory formation after mild COVID-19. Study-wide points: Clones that got smaller from day 15 to 85 had even CD4/CD8, while clones growing later tipped toward CD4+. Unconfirmed was the SARS-CoV-2 specificity of second-wave clones that peaked on day 37.

The CDR3 loop spans 13 amino acids. The V end was cut by 5 bases, the J end by 7 bases, with 14 bases between. 5'RACE primed at constant segments yielded TCR alpha and TCR beta cDNA libraries bearing sample barcodes and UMIs. TCRdb recomputed calls from the 5' RACE reads with MiXCR, one row per CDR3 protein. This table holds roughly 240,000 distinct CDR3 sequences, roughly 15% found once. On this clonotype: Its antigen is as yet unknown.

The sequenced sample consisted of PBMCs or a T cell subset sorted from them (not recorded which). The sequence derives from an adult woman who had mild COVID-19 (a few samples of this study predate the infection). Cell type and time point are not known. V and J are TRBV12-3 or TRBV12-4 and TRBJ2-5; D perhaps matches TRBD1 (6 bases). CDR3 sequence (DNA): TGTGCCAGCAGTCGGAGGACAGATGGGACCCAGTACTTC. This translates into CASSRRTDGTQYF.